The present T cell receptor beta chain was sequenced within a study of CD4 T cells in relation to SARS-CoV-2 and coronaviruses. About the study: Shared crossreactive spike epitopes were mapped to their HLA restriction. Study-wide points: About 65% of donors had memory CD4+ clonotypes crossrecognizing SARS-CoV-2 and common cold coronavirus spike. Memory recall responses, not primary responses primed in culture, are what the assay detects.

This CDR3 has 13 residues. Germline trimming cut 5 bases from V and 8 bases from J; bases unmatched to any gene: 6. Germline CDR1 SEHNR, CDR2 FQNEAQ (reference sequence). With regard to this clone: The antigen is unknown.

Naive or memory CD4+ cells were cultured 1:1 with T cell-depleted PBMCs plus CEF. Generated by immunoSEQ multiplex PCR, the TCRdb table keeps only in-frame clones and is missing some. The sample has about 36,000 clones, over 65% seen once. V usage is TRBV7-9 and J usage is TRBJ2-1; TRBD2 agrees at 7 bases. Source material: memory CD4+ T cells from PBMCs, cultured in vitro. This TCR came from an adult with COVID-19. DNA of the CDR3: TGTGCCAGCAGCGTTACTAGCGTCGATGAGCAGTTCTTC. Amino acids: CASSVTSVDEQFF.